Below, 27 T cell receptor beta chains from the same sample are listed, as sequenced in a study of T cells in Graves' hyperthyroidism and ophthalmopathy. Amplification targeted TCR beta CDR3 regions from RNA transcripts. With the HTBI primer set, the TCR CDR3 went through a first round of RT-PCR. One entry per CDR3 protein results from TCRdb running MiXCR on the multiplex PCR reads. The sample contains roughly 300,000 distinct CDR3 sequences, 18% of which appear only once. The specimen was blood. The source of these receptors is a woman in her forties or fifties with Graves' hyperthyroidism.

This clonotype has a handful of counts. This sequence joins TRBV20-1 and TRBJ2-2, with D unclear. V was shortened by 6 bases and J by 5 bases, with 19 bases between the two germline ends. Germline V gene data show CDR1 as DFQATT and CDR2 as SNEGSKA (reference sequence). CDR3 size: 15 residues. As DNA, the CDR3 is TGCAGTGCAAAAAAGGTCGCGGCAGCAACCGGGGAGCTGTTTTTT. As protein: CSAKKVAAATGELFF.

Concerning this clonotype itself: Likely a read error: the CDR3 ends without its conserved phenylalanine or tryptophan. The chain links TRBV19 to TRBJ2-1; D uncertain. The V and J ends lost 5 bases and 6 bases respectively, with 17 bases between them. Germline values: CDR1 LNHDA, CDR2 SQIVND (reference sequence). The CDR3 is made up of 15 amino acids. The CDR3 nucleotides are TGTGCCAGTAGTGTAGGCTGGCCGGCCGTCAATGAGCAGTTCCTC. It encodes CASSVGWPAVNEQFL.

At least ten counts were recorded for this clonotype. V and J are TRBV6-1 and TRBJ2-5, with D uncertain. In germline, CDR1 is MNHNS, CDR2 SASEGT. The V and J ends lost 5 bases and 5 bases respectively, with 9 bases between them. CDR3 length: 12 residues. CDR3 nucleotides: TGTGCCAGCAGTCCCTCGGTGGAGACCCAGTACTTC. It codes for CASSPSVETQYF.

This clonotype was seen many times. V is TRBV28 and J is TRBJ2-7; possible D gene TRBD2, 6 bases. The CDR3 extends over 12 amino acids. Germline lookup yields CDR1 MDHEN and CDR2 SYDVKM. V was clipped by 2 bases and J by 9 bases, with 11 bases between them. CDR3 residues: CASSLPGERQYF. DNA for the CDR3: TGTGCCAGCAGTTTACCGGGGGAGAGGCAGTACTTC.

The CDR3 here is CASSIQGAVNTEAFF. In DNA form, the CDR3 reads TGTGCCAGTAGTATTCAGGGAGCCGTGAACACTGAAGCTTTCTTT. The chain uses TRBV19 and TRBJ1-1, with D tentatively TRBD1 (5 bases). CDR1 is LNHDA and CDR2 is SQIVND in the germline V gene (reference sequence). V lost 3 bases and J lost 0, with 11 bases in between. This CDR3 is built from 15 residues.

There are a few counts of this clonotype. The chain combines TRBV7-2 with TRBJ2-1, with 9 bases fitting TRBD2. The CDR3 covers 21 residues. Unmatched junction bases numbered 16, after V lost 1 base and J lost 0 bases. Germline CDR1 reads SGHTA; CDR2 reads FQGNSA. The CDR3 DNA follows: TGTGCCAGCAGCTTAGTTGGGTCACTTGGACTAGCGAAAAGCTCCTACAATGAGCAGTTCTTC. It codes for CASSLVGSLGLAKSSYNEQFF.

In this sample, this clonotype turned up a few times. The chain uses TRBV30 and TRBJ2-7; 8 nucleotides line up with TRBD1. The CDR3 spans 15 residues. Looked up from germline, CDR1 is GTSNPN and CDR2 is SVGIG (reference sequence). The V gene end was trimmed by 3 bases and the J gene end by 0 bases; junction bases not matched to a gene: 7. The CDR3 loop is CAWSYTGTGSYEQYF. The CDR3, as DNA: TGTGCCTGGAGCTACACCGGGACAGGCTCCTACGAGCAGTACTTC.

Many counts were recorded for this clonotype. J is TRBJ2-7 and V is TRBV2; D gene unclear. V dropped 6 bases and J dropped 7 bases, with 13 bases sitting between them. There are 12 residues in the CDR3. Germline V CDR1 and CDR2: SNHLY, FYNNEI. The DNA of the CDR3 is TGTGCCAGCAGGTACAGCTCCTGGGAGCAGTACGTC. Translated: CASRYSSWEQYV.

This clonotype appeared many times. The genes are TRBV7-2 and TRBJ2-7, with TRBD2 matching over 8 bases. CDR1 and CDR2 (germline): SGHTA, FQGNSA. The junction had 4 bases not matched to a gene; V was cut back by 0 bases and J by 3 bases. The length of the CDR3 is 15 residues. CDR3 protein: CASSLATSAFYEQYF. In nucleotides, the CDR3 is TGTGCCAGCAGCTTAGCGACTAGCGCGTTCTACGAGCAGTACTTC.

This clonotype was seen more than once but under ten times. V is TRBV9 and J is TRBJ2-7; D unclear. Trimming stripped 2 bases from V and 3 bases from J, with 0 bases between. Germline CDR1 is SGDLS and CDR2 is YYNGEE. The CDR3 loop spans 10 amino acids. The CDR3 DNA reads as TGTGCCAGCAGCGTCTACGAGCAGTACGTC. This codes for CASSVYEQYV.

This clonotype came up many times. The rearrangement uses TRBV7-2 and TRBJ2-1; weak D call: TRBD2 (6 bases). This CDR3 has 18 residues. Per germline, CDR1 SGHTA and CDR2 FQGNSA. V gave up 4 bases and J gave up 0 bases, with 19 bases separating them. CDR3 sequence reads: CASSSRKRLESSYNEQFF. Written as DNA, the CDR3 is TGTGCCAGCAGCTCGCGAAAAAGACTAGAAAGCTCCTACAATGAGCAGTTCTTC.

The V and J genes are TRBV25-1 and TRBJ2-2; TRBD2 agrees at 15 bases. The CDR3 is 20 amino acids. J lost 0 bases, V lost 4 bases, and 9 bases had no gene match. Germline V CDR1 and CDR2: MGHDK, SYGVNS. The DNA of the CDR3 is TGTGCCAGCAGTGGCCTGGGACTAGCGGGAGGATACGCGAACACCGGGGAGCTGTTTTTT. Residues: CASSGLGLAGGYANTGELFF.

The rearrangement joins TRBV11-2 to TRBJ1-4; the D gene is possibly TRBD1 (5 bases). V was shortened by 5 bases and J by 1 base, with 8 bases between the two germline ends. The CDR3 consists of 14 residues. Per the germline V gene, CDR1 is SGHAT and CDR2 is FQNNGV. CDR3 coding DNA: TGTGCCAGCAGCAAGGGGCTAACTAATGAAAAACTGTTTTTT. Its protein is CASSKGLTNEKLFF.

This clonotype was counted ten times or more. This chain links TRBV12-3 or TRBV12-4 with TRBJ1-1, with D uncertain. V lost 5 bases and J lost 1, with 11 bases in between. The CDR3 totals 14 residues. CDR3 region: CASSPSNRNTEAFF. As DNA, the CDR3 is TGTGCCAGCAGTCCCAGTAACAGGAACACTGAAGCTTTCTTT.

This clonotype has a count of ten or more. The chain links TRBV20-1 to TRBJ2-7; TRBD2 might be the D (6 bases). Germline V gene lookup returns CDR1 DFQATT and CDR2 SNEGSKA (reference sequence). V lost 3 bases and J 7 bases, leaving 22 bases between the germline ends. CDR3 length: 15 amino acids. The DNA for the CDR3 is TGCAGTGCTAGCAAAGGGGCTAGCGTCGTAGAAGAGCAGTACTTC. This gives the protein CSASKGASVVEEQYF.

This chain uses TRBV24-1 with TRBJ2-1, with D perhaps assigned TRBD1 or TRBD2 (5 bases each). The germline gives CDR1 KGHDR, CDR2 SFDVKD. V gave up 5 bases and J gave up 7 bases, with 20 bases separating them. The length of the CDR3 is 16 residues. CDR3 amino acids: CATSAAGASGKNEQFF. The CDR3 nucleotides are TGTGCCACCAGTGCCGCCGGGGCCTCTGGGAAAAATGAGCAGTTCTTC.

This clonotype was seen many times. The chain is built from TRBV30 and TRBJ2-2, with 9 nucleotides matching TRBD1. The CDR3 length is 14 residues. The germline V gene encodes CDR1 GTSNPN and CDR2 SVGIG (reference sequence). V lost 5 bases to trimming and J lost 7 bases; unmatched junction nucleotides: 8. The CDR3 DNA sequence: TGTGCCTGGCCACAGGGGGCTGCGGTCGGGGAGCTGTTTTTT. This encodes CAWPQGAAVGELFF.

This clonotype was recorded at least ten times. This chain joins TRBV10-3 and TRBJ1-1; TRBD1 matches 7 bases. The germline gives CDR1 ENHRY, CDR2 SYGVKD. This CDR3 has 12 amino acids. V lost 5 bases, J lost 3 bases, and 0 bases stayed unmatched. The CDR3 here is CAISQGDTEAFF. Written as DNA, the CDR3 is TGTGCCATCAGTCAGGGGGACACTGAAGCTTTCTTT.

This clonotype has only a few counts. The J gene is TRBJ2-5, the V gene TRBV20-1, with 9 bases that match TRBD2. Unmatched junction bases numbered 15, after V lost 2 bases and J lost 2 bases. This CDR3 has 18 amino acids. Germline V CDR1 and CDR2: DFQATT, SNEGSKA (reference sequence). In DNA form, the CDR3 reads TGCAGTGCTAGACCCGCAAGCGGGAGGCCCCTAGCACAAGAGACCCAGTACTTC. It yields the protein CSARPASGRPLAQETQYF.

The chain joins TRBV29-1 to TRBJ2-3; D is unresolved. Germline V gene data show CDR1 as SQVTM and CDR2 as ANQGSEA. V shed 2 bases and J shed 1 base, with 10 bases lying between them. The CDR3 totals 14 residues. CDR3 region: CSVESGWRTDTQYF. DNA of the CDR3: TGCAGCGTTGAATCGGGCTGGCGCACAGATACGCAGTATTTT.

Remarks on this clonotype: An end of the junction differs from the germline gene, which may be a read error. V usage is TRBV7-9 and J usage is TRBJ2-7; no clear D. The CDR3 loop spans 15 amino acids. Per germline, CDR1 SEHNR and CDR2 FQNEAQ (reference sequence). The CDR3 region is CANSLFPQNPYEQYF. DNA of the CDR3: TGTGCCAACAGCTTATTCCCCCAGAACCCCTACGAGCAGTACTTC.

The genes are TRBV3-1 and TRBJ2-1; no definite D call. This CDR3 contains 15 residues. Germline assignment: CDR1 LGHDT and CDR2 YNNKEL (reference sequence). V lost 1 base and J 0 bases, leaving 7 bases between the germline ends. CDR3 region: CASSQGDGSYNEQFF. In DNA, the CDR3 is TGTGCCAGCAGCCAAGGGGATGGCTCCTACAATGAGCAGTTCTTC.

This clonotype showed up just a few times. The chain joins TRBV20-1 to TRBJ2-5; 7 nucleotides agree with TRBD2. Germline CDR1 reads DFQATT; CDR2 reads SNEGSKA (reference sequence). With 2 bases clipped from V and 1 base from J, the junction kept 4 bases outside the gene matches. The CDR3 has 14 amino acids. CDR3 loop: CSARSGLVQETQYF. The CDR3 DNA is TGCAGTGCTAGATCCGGACTAGTCCAAGAGACCCAGTACTTC.

This clonotype occurred many times. The chain uses TRBV5-1 and TRBJ2-5; 8 positions match TRBD2. V was pared by 3 bases and J by 5 bases, with 9 bases of the junction left unmatched. The CDR3 runs to 15 residues. CDR1 and CDR2 from the germline V gene are SGHRS and YFSETQ. The CDR3 DNA is TGCGCCAGCAGCTCTGCCCCGGGAGGGATGGAGACCCAGTACTTC. Amino acid sequence: CASSSAPGGMETQYF.

The genes are TRBV5-6 and TRBJ2-7; D uncertain. Germline assignment: CDR1 SGHDT and CDR2 YYEEEE. V dropped 2 bases and J dropped 3 bases, with 9 bases sitting between them. The CDR3 is 13 residues long. The CDR3 DNA follows: TGTGCCAGCAGCTTCTCGGTCCTCTACGAGCAGTACGTC. Its translation is CASSFSVLYEQYV.

Only a few counts were recorded for this clonotype. This chain connects TRBV6-1 to TRBJ1-2, with a weak D call TRBD1 (6 bases). Germline V CDR1 and CDR2: MNHNS, SASEGT. This CDR3 comprises 16 residues. The germline V and J ends were trimmed by 7 bases and 5 bases, with 23 bases remaining between them. CDR3 sequence reads: CASKRGTGGEQYGYTF. The CDR3 DNA is TGTGCCAGCAAACGGGGGACGGGGGGCGAACAATATGGCTACACCTTC.

This clonotype was found a few times. The gene calls are TRBV9 and TRBJ2-2, with D unresolved. There are 13 residues in the CDR3. Germline-derived CDR1 and CDR2 are SGDLS and YYNGEE. The V end was cut by 0 bases, the J end by 4 bases, with 4 bases between. The CDR3 sequence: CASSVGGTGELFF. The DNA for the CDR3 is TGTGCCAGCAGCGTAGGGGGCACCGGGGAGCTGTTTTTT.